This note documents a single T cell receptor (beta chain) sequence. Its matching antigen is unknown. Documented treatment: some 20 received Ad26.COV2.S at low or high dose, single or two shots; roughly five received placebo; per-sample allocation not given. The samples were gathered on day 63 after the first injection of vaccine or placebo. These data originate in a study of Ad26.COV2.S vaccination and SARS-CoV-2 variants. Study context: Among those in the COV1001 Ad26.COV2.S trial arm was the donor. The vaccine Ad26.COV2.S was put into the muscle once, or twice with 56 days between. Study-wide results and limits: Breadth measured for non-spike TCRs was similar across vaccine and placebo recipients.

Libraries were prepared by immunoSEQ multiplex PCR; TCRdb keeps only in-frame clonotypes and omits some of them. Of hundreds of thousands of clones listed, about 93% are singletons. The germline V and J ends were trimmed by 5 bases and 1 base, with 5 bases remaining between them. The CDR3 has 13 residues. Germline V gives CDR1 WNHNN, CDR2 SYGVQD (reference sequence). The genes are TRBV10-1 and TRBJ2-2, with D uncertain. The sequencing here drew on peripheral blood, taken in a trial of Ad26.COV2.S vaccine versus placebo. This receptor was taken from a person between 18 and 65 years old who received the Ad26.COV2.S COVID-19 vaccine or a placebo. The DNA of the CDR3 is TGCGCCAGCAGTTACGGGAACACCGGGGAGCTGTTTTTT. Translating gives CASSYGNTGELFF.